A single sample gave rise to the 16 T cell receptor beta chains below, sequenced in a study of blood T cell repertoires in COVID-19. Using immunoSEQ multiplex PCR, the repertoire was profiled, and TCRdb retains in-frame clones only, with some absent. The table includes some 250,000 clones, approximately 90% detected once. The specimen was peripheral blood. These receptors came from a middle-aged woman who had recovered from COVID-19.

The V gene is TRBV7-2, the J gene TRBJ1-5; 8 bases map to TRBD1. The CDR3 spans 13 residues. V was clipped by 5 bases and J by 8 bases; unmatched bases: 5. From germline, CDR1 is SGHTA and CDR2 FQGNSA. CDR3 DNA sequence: TGTGCCAGCAGCCGGGACAGGAAAGAGCCCCAGCATTTT. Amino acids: CASSRDRKEPQHF.

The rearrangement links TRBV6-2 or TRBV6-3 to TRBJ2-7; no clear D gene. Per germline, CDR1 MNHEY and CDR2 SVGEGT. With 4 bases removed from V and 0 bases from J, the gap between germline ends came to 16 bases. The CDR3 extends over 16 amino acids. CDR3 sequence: CASSLAHRQSSYEQYF. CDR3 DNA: TGTGCCAGCAGTTTGGCCCACCGCCAAAGCTCCTACGAGCAGTACTTC.

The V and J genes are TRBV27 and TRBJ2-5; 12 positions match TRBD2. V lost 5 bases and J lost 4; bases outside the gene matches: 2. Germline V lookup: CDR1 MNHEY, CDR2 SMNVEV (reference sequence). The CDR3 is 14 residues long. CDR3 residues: CASSQLAGGETQYF. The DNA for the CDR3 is TGTGCCAGCAGTCAACTAGCGGGAGGAGAGACCCAGTACTTC.

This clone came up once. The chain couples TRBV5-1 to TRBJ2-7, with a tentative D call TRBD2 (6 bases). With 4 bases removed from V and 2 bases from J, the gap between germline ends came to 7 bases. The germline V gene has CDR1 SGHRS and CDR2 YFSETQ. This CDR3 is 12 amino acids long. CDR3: CASSAGPYEQYF. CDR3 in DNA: TGCGCCAGCAGCGCGGGACCCTACGAGCAGTACTTC.

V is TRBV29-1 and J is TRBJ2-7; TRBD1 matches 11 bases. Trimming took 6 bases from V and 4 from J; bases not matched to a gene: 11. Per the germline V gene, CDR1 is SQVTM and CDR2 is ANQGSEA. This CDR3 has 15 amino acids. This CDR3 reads CSVSGTGTGGYEQYF. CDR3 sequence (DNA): TGCAGCGTCTCGGGCACCGGGACAGGGGGTTACGAGCAGTACTTC.

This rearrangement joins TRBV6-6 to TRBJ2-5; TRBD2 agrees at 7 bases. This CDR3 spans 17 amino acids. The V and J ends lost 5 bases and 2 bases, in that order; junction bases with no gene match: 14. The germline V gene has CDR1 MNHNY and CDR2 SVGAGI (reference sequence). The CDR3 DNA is TGTGCCAGCAGTCCCCGGGCGTTTGGGGGAGGGCAAGAGACCCAGTACTTC. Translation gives CASSPRAFGGGQETQYF.

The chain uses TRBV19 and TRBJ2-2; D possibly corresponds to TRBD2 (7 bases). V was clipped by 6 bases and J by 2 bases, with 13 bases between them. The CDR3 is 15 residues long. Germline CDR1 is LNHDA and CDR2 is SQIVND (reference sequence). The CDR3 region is CASRGGAANTGELFF. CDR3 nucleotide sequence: TGTGCCAGTAGAGGGGGGGCGGCCAACACCGGGGAGCTGTTTTTT.

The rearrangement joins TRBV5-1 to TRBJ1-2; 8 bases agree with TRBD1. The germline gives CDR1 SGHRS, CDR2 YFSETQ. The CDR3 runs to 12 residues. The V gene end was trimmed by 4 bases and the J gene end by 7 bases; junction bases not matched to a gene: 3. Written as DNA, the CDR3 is TGCGCCAGCAGCCCCCAGGGGGCTGGCTACACCTTC. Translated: CASSPQGAGYTF.

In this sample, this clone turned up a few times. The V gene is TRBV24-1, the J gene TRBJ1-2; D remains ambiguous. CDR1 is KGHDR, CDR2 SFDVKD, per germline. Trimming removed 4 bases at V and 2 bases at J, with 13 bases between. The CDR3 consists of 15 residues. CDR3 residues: CATSDRDAGNYGYTF. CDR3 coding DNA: TGTGCCACCAGTGACCGAGACGCCGGGAACTATGGCTACACCTTC.

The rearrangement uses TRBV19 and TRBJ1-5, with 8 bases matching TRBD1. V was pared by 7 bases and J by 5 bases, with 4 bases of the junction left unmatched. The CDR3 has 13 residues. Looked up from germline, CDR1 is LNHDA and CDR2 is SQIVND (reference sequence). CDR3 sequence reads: CASNAGGYQPQHF. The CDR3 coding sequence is TGTGCCAGTAACGCAGGGGGCTATCAGCCCCAGCATTTT.

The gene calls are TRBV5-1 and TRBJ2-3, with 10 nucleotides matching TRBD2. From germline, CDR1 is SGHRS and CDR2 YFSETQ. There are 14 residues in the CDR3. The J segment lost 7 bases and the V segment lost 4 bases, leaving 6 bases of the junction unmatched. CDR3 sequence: CASSASGSSYTQYF. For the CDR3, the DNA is TGCGCCAGCAGCGCTAGCGGGAGTTCATATACGCAGTATTTT.

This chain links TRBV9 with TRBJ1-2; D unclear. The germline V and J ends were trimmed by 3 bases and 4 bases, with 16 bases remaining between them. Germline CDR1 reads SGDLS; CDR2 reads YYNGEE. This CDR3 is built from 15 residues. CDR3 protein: CASSAGRGTTYGYTF. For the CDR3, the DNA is TGTGCCAGCAGCGCCGGGCGGGGAACCACCTATGGCTACACCTTC. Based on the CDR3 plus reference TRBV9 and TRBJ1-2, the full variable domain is DSGVTQTPKHLITATGQRVTLRCSPRSGDLSVYWYQQSLDQGLQFLIQYYNGEERAKGNILERFSAQQFPDLHSELNLSSLELGDSALYFCASSAGRGTTYGYTFGSGTRLTVV.

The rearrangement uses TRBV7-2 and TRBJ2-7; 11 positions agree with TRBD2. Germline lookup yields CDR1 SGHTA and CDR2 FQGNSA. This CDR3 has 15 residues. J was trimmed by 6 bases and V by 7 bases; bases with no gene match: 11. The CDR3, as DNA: TGTGCCAGCACCCCCCGGCTAGCGGGAGGTTCCGAGCAGTACTTC. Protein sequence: CASTPRLAGGSEQYF.

CDR3 DNA: TGTGCCAGCAGGTCGGGTCGGGACAACCGGGAGACCCAGTACTTC. As protein: CASRSGRDNRETQYF. The rearrangement links TRBV7-9 to TRBJ2-5; D is possibly TRBD1 (6 bases). Germline-derived CDR1 and CDR2 are SEHNR and FQNEAQ (reference sequence). The CDR3 contains 15 residues. Trimming stripped 6 bases from V and 5 bases from J, with 19 bases between. The variable domain in full, with the rest retrieved from reference TRBV7-9 and TRBJ2-5, is DTGVSQNPRHKITKRGQNVTFRCDPISEHNRLYWYRQTLGQGPEFLTYFQNEAQLEKSRLLSDRFSAERPKGSFSTLEIQRTEQGDSAMYLCASRSGRDNRETQYFGPGTRLLVL.

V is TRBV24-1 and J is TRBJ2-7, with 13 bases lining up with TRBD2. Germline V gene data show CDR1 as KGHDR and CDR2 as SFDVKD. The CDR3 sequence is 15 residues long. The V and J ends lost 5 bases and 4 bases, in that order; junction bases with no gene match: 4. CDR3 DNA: TGTGCCACCAGTGCCCCGGGACTAGCGGGATACGAGCAGTACTTC. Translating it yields CATSAPGLAGYEQYF.

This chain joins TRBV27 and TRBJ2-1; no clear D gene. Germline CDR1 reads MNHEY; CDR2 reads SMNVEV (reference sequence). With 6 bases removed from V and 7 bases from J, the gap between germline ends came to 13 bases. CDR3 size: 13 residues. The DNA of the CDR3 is TGTGCCAGCAGCCACCACCCAGGAAATGAGCAGTTCTTC. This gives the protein CASSHHPGNEQFF.